Listed below are T cell receptor beta chains from one sample, sequenced in a study of sequential checkpoint blockade in melanoma. Clones were sequenced by immunoSEQ multiplex PCR, and TCRdb holds only the in-frame ones, with some missing. The data contain roughly 20,000 clones, around 66% of them singletons. This specimen consisted of CD8+ T cells sorted from blood (inferred from file names), obtained from a patient given nivolumab and ipilimumab in sequence. The receptor set was obtained from a human donor with melanoma. Each CDR3 is given with its conserved first and last residue. D genes are given only for firm matches. Rows may omit the clone size; those that give it use once, few, many or a size class.

D gene: .; J gene: TRBJ1-5; clone size: medium-sized; V gene: TRBV6-5; CDR3 DNA: TGTGCCAGCAGCTACGGCCAGGGAAATCAGCCCCAGCATTTT; CDR3 protein: CASSYGQGNQPQHF
D gene: TRBD1; J gene: TRBJ1-2; clone size: .; V gene: TRBV29-1; CDR3 DNA: TGCAGCGTTGAAGAGAGGGGGACAGGGGGCGACTATGGCTACACCTTC; CDR3 protein: CSVEERGTGGDYGYTF
D gene: TRBD1; J gene: TRBJ1-2; clone size: .; V gene: TRBV6-5; CDR3 DNA: TGTGCCAGCATTAAACAGGGGGGGAGTGGCTACACCTTC; CDR3 protein: CASIKQGGSGYTF
D gene: TRBD1; J gene: TRBJ1-5; clone size: .; V gene: TRBV9; CDR3 DNA: TGTGCCAGCAGCGGGGGACAGGGGCAGCCCCAGCATTTT; CDR3 protein: CASSGGQGQPQHF
D gene: .; J gene: TRBJ2-1; clone size: .; V gene: TRBV15; CDR3 DNA: TGTGCCACCAGCAGAGACAACTACAATGAGCAGTTCTTC; CDR3 protein: CATSRDNYNEQFF
D gene: TRBD1; J gene: TRBJ2-7; clone size: .; V gene: TRBV19; CDR3 DNA: TGTGCCAGTAGTTCGACCGGGACAGACTACGAGCAGTACTTC; CDR3 protein: CASSSTGTDYEQYF
D gene: TRBD1; J gene: TRBJ2-7; clone size: .; V gene: TRBV25-1; CDR3 DNA: TGTGCCAGCAGTGATGGGACAGGCTCCTACGAGCAGTACTTC; CDR3 protein: CASSDGTGSYEQYF
D gene: .; J gene: TRBJ2-7; clone size: few; V gene: TRBV9; CDR3 DNA: TGTGCCAGCAGCTTGAAGGGGATGGGGTACGAGCAGTACTTC; CDR3 protein: CASSLKGMGYEQYF
D gene: TRBD2; J gene: TRBJ2-7; clone size: few; V gene: TRBV9; CDR3 DNA: TGTGCCAGCAGCGTCGTGCCGGGACTAGCGGGAGTGAGCGAGCAGTACTTC; CDR3 protein: CASSVVPGLAGVSEQYF
D gene: .; J gene: TRBJ1-4; clone size: .; V gene: TRBV4-1; CDR3 DNA: TGCGCCAGCAGCCCCCTAGCCCGTGGGGAAAAACTGTTTTTT; CDR3 protein: CASSPLARGEKLFF
D gene: .; J gene: TRBJ2-1; clone size: few; V gene: TRBV7-8; CDR3 DNA: TGTGCCAGCAGCTCAACCTCCGGGGGGCGTGGTGAGCAGTTCTTC; CDR3 protein: CASSSTSGGRGEQFF
D gene: .; J gene: TRBJ1-6; clone size: .; V gene: TRBV15; CDR3 DNA: TGTGCCACCAGCCAAAACAGCCTTAATTCACCCCTCCACTTT; CDR3 protein: CATSQNSLNSPLHF
D gene: TRBD2; J gene: TRBJ2-1; clone size: .; V gene: TRBV29-1; CDR3 DNA: TGCAGCGTTGAGGCCGGGACTAGCAGAGTTGATGAGCAGTTCTTC; CDR3 protein: CSVEAGTSRVDEQFF
D gene: TRBD1; J gene: TRBJ2-1; clone size: .; V gene: TRBV4-1; CDR3 DNA: TGCGCCAGCAGAGCCGGGACAGGGACAGGGAATGAGCAGTTCTTC; CDR3 protein: CASRAGTGTGNEQFF
D gene: TRBD1; J gene: TRBJ1-4; clone size: .; V gene: TRBV6-1; CDR3 DNA: TGTGCCAGCAATGAGGACAGGGGCGCAACTAATGAAAAACTGTTTTTT; CDR3 protein: CASNEDRGATNEKLFF
D gene: .; J gene: TRBJ1-4; clone size: once; V gene: TRBV4-3; CDR3 DNA: TGCGCCAGCAGCCAAGATCGGCCAGGGTTCTTTGAAAAACTGTTTTTT; CDR3 protein: CASSQDRPGFFEKLFF
D gene: .; J gene: TRBJ1-1; clone size: few; V gene: TRBV4-1; CDR3 DNA: TGCGCCAGCAGTCTAACGAACACTGAAGCTTTCTTT; CDR3 protein: CASSLTNTEAFF
D gene: .; J gene: TRBJ2-3; clone size: .; V gene: TRBV7-9; CDR3 DNA: TGTGCCAGCAGCCCTCGGGTACTAGCAGTATCTCTAGATACGCAGTATTTT; CDR3 protein: CASSPRVLAVSLDTQYF
D gene: .; J gene: TRBJ1-1; clone size: .; V gene: TRBV2; CDR3 DNA: TGTGCCAGCAGCACAGGGCTGAACACTGAAGCTTTCTTT; CDR3 protein: CASSTGLNTEAFF
D gene: .; J gene: TRBJ1-2; clone size: .; V gene: TRBV14; CDR3 DNA: TGTGCCAGCAGCGAAAGCGCGACGTATGGCTACACCTTC; CDR3 protein: CASSESATYGYTF
D gene: .; J gene: TRBJ1-1; clone size: .; V gene: TRBV2; CDR3 DNA: TGTGCCAGCAGTCCCCCGGGGGGAGCTTTCTTT; CDR3 protein: CASSPPGGAFF
D gene: TRBD2; J gene: TRBJ2-7; clone size: few; V gene: TRBV6-5; CDR3 DNA: TGTGCCAGCAGTTACCGCGCGGGGGGACCCTACGAGCAGTACTTC; CDR3 protein: CASSYRAGGPYEQYF
D gene: .; J gene: TRBJ2-7; clone size: .; V gene: TRBV6-6; CDR3 DNA: TGTGCCAGCAGTTACTCGATGGTAGAAAGCTCCTACGAGCAGTACTTC; CDR3 protein: CASSYSMVESSYEQYF
D gene: .; J gene: TRBJ1-1; clone size: .; V gene: TRBV7-6; CDR3 DNA: TGTGCCAGCAGCTCAGGGATGAACACTGAAGCTTTCTTT; CDR3 protein: CASSSGMNTEAFF
D gene: TRBD1; J gene: TRBJ1-2; clone size: .; V gene: TRBV9; CDR3 DNA: TGTGCCAGCAGCGTAGGGGACAGGGGGCAGGATGGCTACACCTTC; CDR3 protein: CASSVGDRGQDGYTF
D gene: TRBD1; J gene: TRBJ1-1; clone size: .; V gene: TRBV4-1; CDR3 DNA: TGCGCCAGCAGCCATGGGGGGACAGGGGTTACTGAAGCTTTCTTT; CDR3 protein: CASSHGGTGVTEAFF
D gene: TRBD2; J gene: TRBJ2-7; clone size: medium-sized; V gene: TRBV4-3; CDR3 DNA: TGCGCCAGCAGCCAAGGACTAGCGGGAGGACACTACGAGCAGTACTTC; CDR3 protein: CASSQGLAGGHYEQYF
D gene: TRBD1; J gene: TRBJ1-1; clone size: .; V gene: TRBV5-1; CDR3 DNA: TGCGCCAGCAGCCCCAAGAGACAGGGAGGTACTGAAGCTTTCTTT; CDR3 protein: CASSPKRQGGTEAFF
D gene: .; J gene: TRBJ2-2; clone size: .; V gene: TRBV9; CDR3 DNA: TGTGCCAGCAGCCCGAGTGGCAGGGTCTACGCCGGGGAGCTGTTTTTT; CDR3 protein: CASSPSGRVYAGELFF
D gene: TRBD2; J gene: TRBJ2-7; clone size: .; V gene: TRBV13; CDR3 DNA: TGTGCCAGCAGCCAGCTAGCGGGAGGCTCCTACGAGCAGTACTTC; CDR3 protein: CASSQLAGGSYEQYF
D gene: .; J gene: TRBJ1-6; clone size: medium-sized; V gene: TRBV7-6; CDR3 DNA: TGTGCCAGCAGCTCCATGACAGGACCCCTCCACTTT; CDR3 protein: CASSSMTGPLHF
D gene: TRBD2; J gene: TRBJ2-2; clone size: .; V gene: TRBV29-1; CDR3 DNA: TGCAGCGTGCACACTAGCGACACCGGGGAGCTGTTTTTT; CDR3 protein: CSVHTSDTGELFF
D gene: TRBD2; J gene: TRBJ2-7; clone size: .; V gene: TRBV27; CDR3 DNA: TGTGCCAGCAGCTTGTTGCGGGAGGCATCCTACGAGCAGTACTTC; CDR3 protein: CASSLLREASYEQYF
D gene: .; J gene: TRBJ2-7; clone size: .; V gene: TRBV4-1; CDR3 DNA: TGCGCCAGCAGCCAAGTAGGACAGAGACCCTACGAGCAGTACTTC; CDR3 protein: CASSQVGQRPYEQYF
D gene: .; J gene: TRBJ2-6; clone size: .; V gene: TRBV4-3; CDR3 DNA: TGCGCCAGCAGCCAAGAGGAGGGGACTGGGGCCAACGTCCTGACTTTC; CDR3 protein: CASSQEEGTGANVLTF
D gene: .; J gene: TRBJ2-7; clone size: .; V gene: TRBV7-9; CDR3 DNA: TGTGCCAGCAGCTCCGAGGGGGACTACGAGCAGTACTTC; CDR3 protein: CASSSEGDYEQYF
D gene: .; J gene: TRBJ2-7; clone size: .; V gene: TRBV2; CDR3 DNA: TGTGCCAGCATGGAGACAGATTCTTACTACGAGCAGTACTTC; CDR3 protein: CASMETDSYYEQYF
D gene: .; J gene: TRBJ2-5; clone size: once; V gene: TRBV11-2; CDR3 DNA: TGTGCCAGCAGCTCCGGGGAGACCCAGTACTTC; CDR3 protein: CASSSGETQYF
D gene: TRBD1; J gene: TRBJ2-7; clone size: few; V gene: TRBV5-4; CDR3 DNA: TGTGCCAGCAGCCAAGATCGGGGGACAGGGGGCTACGAGCAGTACTTC; CDR3 protein: CASSQDRGTGGYEQYF
D gene: TRBD1; J gene: TRBJ1-1; clone size: .; V gene: TRBV7-8; CDR3 DNA: TGTGCCAGCAGCTTAACAGGGGGTGACACTGAAGCTTTCTTT; CDR3 protein: CASSLTGGDTEAFF